Given below is one TCR beta chain in context. In the original workflow: Reference gene primer amplification in the assay estimated nucleated cell counts. Assay: immunoSEQ multiplex PCR; the TCRdb copy retains only in-frame clones and omits some. That table is the source of V, J and clone size, and D and trimming were worked out from the DNA. Among about 130,000 clones listed, over 80% were seen once. The sample originates from a study of blood T cell repertoires in COVID-19. In the study overall: Samples representing acute and convalescent COVID-19 were sourced from the United States, Italy and Spain. T cells, B-cell-depleted T cells, or PBMCs provided the cDNA or gDNA that served as material.

Germline V gives CDR1 MNHEY, CDR2 SMNVEV (reference sequence). The V end lost 7 bases, the J end lost 4 bases, and 16 bases lay between the germline ends. There are 15 residues in the CDR3. The material sequenced was peripheral blood. This chain connects TRBV27 to TRBJ1-4, with unresolved D. This TCR derives from a man between 60 and 75 years old with acute or convalescent COVID-19. The CDR3 sequence: CASTGETPDNEKLFF. For the CDR3, the DNA is TGTGCCAGCACGGGAGAGACCCCAGATAATGAAAAACTGTTTTTT.